Each of the 18 T cell receptor beta chains below was sequenced from the same sample in a study of post-analysis software for immune sequencing data. Broader study findings: The five TRBV segments detected at higher frequency in patients than in controls included TRBV5-6, TRBV5-1 and TRBV20-1.

Their antigens are not known. Every TCR beta cDNA library bore unique molecular identifiers. TCRdb ran MiXCR on the PCR reads and lists one entry per CDR3 protein. The table has fewer than 700,000 distinct CDR3 sequences, roughly 46% seen once. The sample comprised blood. The receptors come from a girl aged 10 to 17 with multiple sclerosis.

The rearrangement links TRBV29-1 to TRBJ2-1; TRBD1 is a possible D gene (6 bases). This CDR3 spans 13 amino acids. Germline values: CDR1 SQVTM, CDR2 ANQGSEA. The CDR3 loop reads CGAETGFGVEQFF. The CDR3 DNA is TGCGGCGCCGAGACAGGATTCGGAGTTGAGCAGTTCTTC.

This clonotype was seen repeatedly, ten times or more. The J gene is TRBJ2-7, the V gene TRBV12-3 or TRBV12-4; possibly TRBD1 or TRBD2 for D (6 bases each). The CDR3 extends over 15 amino acids. Trimming took off 1 base at V and 1 base at J, with 11 bases between the two ends. CDR3 nucleotide sequence: TGTGCCAGCAGTTTAGTCCCGGGGGCGTCCTACGAGCAGTACTTC. This gives the protein CASSLVPGASYEQYF.

With respect to this clonotype: Given a much more abundant clone one base away, this may be a read error. The V gene is TRBV7-2, the J gene TRBJ1-2; possible D gene TRBD1, 6 bases. Trimming removed 6 bases from V and 5 bases from J, with 13 bases in between. The CDR3 spans 13 residues. Germline CDR1 is SGHTA and CDR2 is FQGNSA. For the CDR3, the DNA is TGTGCCAGCAGACGGGGGGCTGGGTATGGCTACACCTTC. As protein: CASRRGAGYGYTF.

This clonotype was observed at least ten times. The chain links TRBV4-2 to TRBJ2-5; D perhaps matches TRBD1 (5 bases). The ends were cut back, 1 base at V and 3 bases at J, with 9 bases in the middle. There are 14 residues in the CDR3. Germline V CDR1 and CDR2: LGHNA, YNFKEQ. For the CDR3, the DNA is TGTGCCAGCAGCCAAGTCGCCAGGGAAGAGACCCAGTACTTC. Amino acid sequence: CASSQVAREETQYF.

The table lists this clonotype with a few counts. The rearrangement links TRBV4-1 to TRBJ1-2; no clear D gene. V was cut by 2 bases and J by 3 bases, with 7 bases left in between. Germline values: CDR1 MGHRA, CDR2 YSYEKL. The CDR3 is made up of 13 amino acids. This chain's CDR3 is CASSQREYYGYTF. The CDR3 region has the DNA TGCGCCAGCAGCCAAAGGGAATACTATGGCTACACCTTC.

Comment on this clonotype: Its ends do not fully match the called genes, so a read error is possible. The chain links TRBV20-1 to TRBJ2-7; 8 bases line up with TRBD1. The CDR3 is 13 residues long. Per the germline V gene, CDR1 is DFQATT and CDR2 is SNEGSKA (reference sequence). This chain's CDR3 is CSALRDRSYGQYF. The CDR3 bases are TGCAGTGCCCTCCGGGACAGGTCCTACGGGCAGTACTTC.

CDR3 region: CSARVPSGGYTDTQYF. The CDR3 bases are TGCAGTGCTAGAGTCCCTAGCGGGGGGTACACAGATACGCAGTATTTT. The gene calls are TRBV20-1 and TRBJ2-3, with TRBD2 identical over 11 bases. The germline CDR1 and CDR2 sequences are DFQATT and SNEGSKA (reference sequence). This CDR3 region has 16 residues. The junction had 5 bases not matched to a gene; V was cut back by 1 base and J by 2 bases.

This chain links TRBV5-4 with TRBJ2-5, with 10 bases matching TRBD1. The tail of the sequence fits TRBJ2-7 better, so the J call may be wrong. This CDR3 comprises 15 residues. Per the germline V gene, CDR1 is SGHNT and CDR2 is YYREEE (reference sequence). The CDR3 reads CASSHGQGVLHEQYF. The CDR3 bases are TGTGCCAGCAGCCATGGACAGGGGGTTCTTCACGAGCAGTACTTC.

This clonotype came up once. The gene calls are TRBV5-5 and TRBJ2-7; 7 bases are shared with TRBD2. The CDR3 extends over 15 amino acids. Germline V gene data show CDR1 as SGHKS and CDR2 as YYEKEE (reference sequence). J was trimmed by 5 bases and V by 4 bases; bases with no gene match: 12. CDR3 loop: CASSPREGFSHEQYF. In nucleotides, the CDR3 is TGTGCCAGCAGCCCAAGGGAGGGTTTTAGCCACGAGCAGTACTTC.

This clonotype was counted between two and nine times. As DNA, the CDR3 is TGCAGTGCTACCCCTGACAGGGACACTGAAGCTTTCTTT. Its protein is CSATPDRDTEAFF. V and J are TRBV20-1 and TRBJ1-1; TRBD1 agrees at 7 bases. Germline V gives CDR1 DFQATT, CDR2 SNEGSKA (reference sequence). V gave up 4 bases and J gave up 3 bases; unmatched junction bases: 5. The CDR3 length is 13 residues.

Notes on this clonotype: At one boundary the junction diverges from the germline segment, which might be a read error. The rearrangement uses TRBV4-1 and TRBJ1-2; 8 nucleotides align to TRBD1. In germline, CDR1 is MGHRA, CDR2 YSYEKL. CDR3 length: 17 residues. The DNA for the CDR3 is TGCGCCAGTAGCCTACGGGACAGGCCTACCGCTAACTATGGCTACACCTTC. It is translated as CASSLRDRPTANYGYTF.

The chain has TRBV9 and TRBJ2-7, with D perhaps being TRBD1 or TRBD2 (5 bases each). Germline CDR1 and CDR2: SGDLS and YYNGEE. Trimming left V 3 bases short and J 2 bases short, with 15 bases between. The CDR3 contains 15 residues. DNA for the CDR3: TGTGCCAGCAGCGCGGGGCATACCGGCCCCTACGAGCAGTACTTC. Its translation is CASSAGHTGPYEQYF.

The V call is TRBV20-1, the J call TRBJ2-2; 9 bases are shared with TRBD2. The CDR3 is made up of 15 amino acids. Germline CDR1 and CDR2: DFQATT and SNEGSKA (reference sequence). The V and J ends lost 3 bases and 5 bases, in that order; junction bases with no gene match: 7. The CDR3 region is CSARELAGRTGELFF. CDR3 bases: TGCAGTGCTAGGGAACTAGCGGGTAGGACCGGGGAGCTGTTTTTT.

V and J are TRBV11-2 and TRBJ2-1; 7 bases agree with TRBD1. V shed 2 bases and J 2 bases; nucleotides not matched to a gene: 3. Germline V gives CDR1 SGHAT, CDR2 FQNNGV. The CDR3 has 15 amino acids. Here the CDR3 DNA reads TGTGCCAGCAGCTTACCTGGACAGGCCTACAATGAGCAGTTCTTC. Residues: CASSLPGQAYNEQFF.

This chain links TRBV4-1 with TRBJ2-7; the match to TRBD2 covers 9 bases. The V and J ends lost 1 base and 2 bases, in that order; junction bases with no gene match: 9. CDR3 length: 17 amino acids. Germline assignment: CDR1 MGHRA and CDR2 YSYEKL. The CDR3 DNA is TGCGCCAGCAGCCAAGGATACACTAGCGGGTCAACCTACGAGCAGTACTTC. As protein: CASSQGYTSGSTYEQYF.

The sample holds a few counts of this clonotype. The chain carries TRBV2 and TRBJ2-5; 9 bases agree with TRBD1. TRBJ2-4 matches the DNA end more closely, so the J call is doubtful. Looked up from germline, CDR1 is SNHLY and CDR2 is FYNNEI. This CDR3 is 19 amino acids long. CDR3 DNA sequence: TGTGCCAGCAGACGCATCCTACAGGGGGCATTGATGGTTGGGAACATTCAGTACTTC. Its protein is CASRRILQGALMVGNIQYF.

The chain uses TRBV20-1 and TRBJ1-4; TRBD1 aligns across 9 bases. Trimming took 5 bases from V and 7 from J; bases not matched to a gene: 8. Per germline, CDR1 DFQATT and CDR2 SNEGSKA (reference sequence). The CDR3 has 14 residues. The CDR3 DNA reads TGCAGTGCTGCGTACGGGACAGGGAGTGAAAAACTGTTTTTT. It translates to CSAAYGTGSEKLFF.

This clonotype was picked up many times. J is TRBJ2-7 and V is TRBV15; TRBD2 might be the D (6 bases). The CDR3 runs 14 residues. Trimming shortened V by 8 bases and J by 4 bases, and 18 bases separated the two germline ends. Germline CDR1 LNHNV, CDR2 YYDKDF (reference sequence). For the CDR3, the DNA is TGTGCCACCCGGTCCGGGACGGGAGTTTACGAGCAGTACTTC. It yields the protein CATRSGTGVYEQYF.